One sample yielded the 7 T cell receptor beta chains listed below, sequenced in a study of long-term antiretroviral therapy in people with HIV. Survey-level immunoSEQ v3.0 assays were run. Sequencing used immunoSEQ multiplex PCR; TCRdb keeps in-frame clones, though not all of them. This table has about 23,000 clones, over 70% appearing once. The sequencing here drew on unsorted PBMCs, taken 0.3 years after starting antiretroviral therapy. These receptors all stem from a man between 45 and 60 years old with HIV.

The chain carries TRBV18 and TRBJ1-1, with no clear D. The germline CDR1 and CDR2 sequences are KGHSH and LQKENI. There are 12 residues in the CDR3. The V end was cut by 4 bases, the J end by 0 bases, with 3 bases between. The CDR3 here is CASSLMNTEAFF. CDR3 in DNA: TGTGCCAGCTCACTAATGAACACTGAAGCTTTCTTT.

This chain joins TRBV15 and TRBJ2-3; possibly TRBD1 for D (6 bases). V was shortened by 8 bases and J by 0 bases, with 21 bases between the two germline ends. In germline, CDR1 is LNHNV, CDR2 YYDKDF (reference sequence). The CDR3 totals 17 residues. CDR3 residues: CATLARGGLASTDTQYF. The CDR3 nucleotides read TGTGCCACCCTCGCCAGGGGCGGCTTGGCTAGCACAGATACGCAGTATTTT. Looking up the rest from reference TRBV15 and TRBJ2-3 gives the full variable domain: DAMVIQNPRYQVTQFGKPVTLSCSQTLNHNVMYWYQQKSSQAPKLLFHYYDKDFNNEADTPDNFQSRRPNTSFCFLDIRSPGLGDTAMYLCATLARGGLASTDTQYFGPGTRLTVL.

This clone occurred once. The J gene is TRBJ1-3, the V gene TRBV7-2; D gene uncertain. The CDR3 runs 18 residues. CDR1 is SGHTA, CDR2 FQGNSA, per germline. The V and J ends lost 3 bases and 0 bases respectively, with 18 bases between them. CDR3 in amino acids: CASSFNLPFGSSGNTIYF. The CDR3, as DNA: TGTGCCAGCAGCTTCAACCTACCCTTCGGGAGCTCTGGAAACACCATATATTTT.

Only a few counts were recorded for this clone. The rearrangement uses TRBV6-6 and TRBJ2-2; TRBD1 might be the D (6 bases). Trimming took 7 bases from V and 4 from J, leaving 13 bases between them. The CDR3 spans 14 residues. CDR1 is MNHNY and CDR2 is SVGAGI in the germline V gene (reference sequence). The CDR3 loop is CASTIDRSTGELFF. The CDR3 region has the DNA TGTGCCAGCACCATCGACAGGTCCACCGGGGAGCTGTTTTTT.

The chain recombines TRBV5-4 with TRBJ2-7, with D unresolved. Germline loops: CDR1 SGHNT, CDR2 YYREEE (reference sequence). The CDR3 is made up of 14 amino acids. V was shortened by 2 bases and J by 2 bases, with 11 bases between the two germline ends. CDR3 loop: CASSLGGVPYEQYF. In DNA, the CDR3 is TGTGCCAGCAGCTTAGGTGGGGTTCCCTACGAGCAGTACTTC. Full variable domain (outside the CDR3, taken from reference TRBV5-4 and TRBJ2-7): ETGVTQSPTHLIKTRGQQVTLRCSSQSGHNTVSWYQQALGQGPQFIFQYYREEENGRGNFPPRFSGLQFPNYSSELNVNALELDDSALYLCASSLGGVPYEQYFGPGTRLTVT.

A single count supports this clone. The chain is built from TRBV10-3 and TRBJ1-1; D is undetermined. The CDR3 sequence is 12 residues long. The germline gives CDR1 ENHRY, CDR2 SYGVKD. Trimming left V 8 bases short and J 5 bases short, with 12 bases between. DNA for the CDR3: TGTGCCATCTCCTACGGGGAGACTGAAGCTTTCTTT. Protein sequence: CAISYGETEAFF.

This sequence joins TRBV6-1 and TRBJ2-7; TRBD1 agrees at 8 bases. From germline, CDR1 is MNHNS and CDR2 SASEGT. The trim removed 0 bases at V and 3 bases at J, leaving 4 bases unmatched. The CDR3 is made up of 15 amino acids. CDR3 protein: CASSEAPDRDYEQYF. In nucleotides, the CDR3 is TGTGCCAGCAGTGAAGCCCCGGACAGGGACTACGAGCAGTACTTC.